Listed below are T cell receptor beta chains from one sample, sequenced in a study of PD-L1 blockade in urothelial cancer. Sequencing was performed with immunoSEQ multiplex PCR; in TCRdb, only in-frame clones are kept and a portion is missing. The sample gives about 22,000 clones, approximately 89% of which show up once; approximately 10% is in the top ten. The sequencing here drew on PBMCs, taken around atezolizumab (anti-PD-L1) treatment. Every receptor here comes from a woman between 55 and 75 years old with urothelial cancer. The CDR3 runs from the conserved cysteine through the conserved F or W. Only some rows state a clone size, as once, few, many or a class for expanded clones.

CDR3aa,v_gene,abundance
CASSLGLADSYEQYF,TRBV6-5,once
CASSLWASGGTDTQYF,TRBV5-1,NA
CASSYGTSGRVEQYF,TRBV6-5,NA
CASSSGLALDTQYF,TRBV7-3,NA
CASSPPTGMVETQYF,TRBV4-1,NA
CASSPAANSGANVLTF,TRBV7-2,NA
CASSVDPAGTYNEQFF,TRBV9,NA
CASSPGQTYGYTF,TRBV5-1,NA
CASSALAGGTYNEQFF,TRBV9,NA
CASSQGRLAGSYYNEQFF,TRBV14,NA
CASSHQQGYHGYTF,TRBV4-1,NA
CASSFGRDQPQHF,TRBV7-8,NA
CASSPVKGWTGELFF,TRBV6-5,NA
CAIKDGGNQPQHF,TRBV10-3,NA
CASSLGGGIGTDTQYF,TRBV5-6,NA
CASSILAGNQPQHF,TRBV19,NA
CASSFQGQGYEQYF,TRBV5-1,NA
CASSSPRGYSYNEQFF,TRBV18,NA
CASSVVAGGPTSTGELFF,TRBV9,NA
CASSLIPGQGSNQPQHF,TRBV5-8,NA
CASSTSTGQSTDTQYF,TRBV5-4,NA
CASSYPQGTRETQYF,TRBV6-5,once
CASSTDPAGFLDYEQYF,TRBV18,NA
CASSWDSFYGYTF,TRBV6-6,NA
CASIGREAGEQYF,TRBV7-8,NA
CSVGGSGSGETQYF,TRBV29-1,once
CASSSGQPTLNTEAFF,TRBV7-2,once
CSAPQNEQYF,TRBV20-1,NA
CASRTSGGGSSYNEQFF,TRBV4-2,NA